This TCR beta chain originates from a study of T cells in Graves' hyperthyroidism and ophthalmopathy (dated by TCRdb to the late 2010s). Looking at the study overall: Peripheral blood was sampled at the time of initial diagnosis, prior to any treatment. TCR V-J signatures able to tell the groups apart were searched for in a discovery cohort of around 95 patients, of whom around 42 had Graves' ophthalmopathy and around 57 had stable Graves' hyperthyroidism. Prospective prediction of ophthalmopathy was tested in an independent validation cohort consisting of under 20 hyperthyroidism patients and more than 15 patients who later progressed to ophthalmopathy. For training and testing, the 100 or so patients in the discovery cohort were randomly divided in a 7:3 ratio. In addition, the study compared T-cell repertoires in thyroid tissue and in blood from about 6 Graves' hyperthyroidism patients. Once sampling was done, hyperthyroidism patients were given methimazole at a starting dose of 30 mg daily, whereas ophthalmopathy patients were given high-dose intravenous methylprednisolone. The paper reports TCR Vbeta CDR3 sequencing of roughly 140 peripheral blood samples: 40 to 45 ophthalmopathy, approximately 74 hyperthyroidism and 17 progressor patients. Overall results and qualifications from the work: Blood samples also contained most of the expanded thyroid clonotypes (frequency above 0.001), which suggests that blood repertoires may reflect thyroid immune responses. In validation, the model predicted progression to ophthalmopathy with 55% to 71% sensitivity and around 72% specificity, a median of roughly seven months before onset. No statistical method was used to set the sample size in advance, and investigators knew the group allocation. Ophthalmopathy was separated from stable hyperthyroidism by a 13 V-J signature model, with around 90% sensitivity and around 81% specificity obtained in cross-validation and 80%/75% obtained in testing.

This clonotype was found many times. No antigen is known for it. One base away there is no much larger clone; base qualities are not given. Amplification of TCR beta CDR3 regions was carried out from RNA transcripts. For the first round of RT-PCR on the TCR CDR3, the HTBI primer set was used together with the Qiagen OneStep RT-PCR kit. Libraries were constructed in a second round of multiplex PCR, after which size selection and purification were carried out. The libraries were sequenced on an Illumina HiSeq2000 using paired-end 100 bp reads. The authors processed their data as follows. SOAPnuke was used to process the raw data, with reads discarded if the reads contained adapters or uncalled bases, had a mean Phred below 15, or lacked an exact constant-primer or identifier match. COPE v1.2.5 was used to merge the high-quality paired reads, and each unique nucleotide sequence was defined as a clonotype. MiTCR v1.1 was used to align clonotypes to the IMGT TRBV, TRBD and TRBJ reference segments. Analysis was restricted to V-J combinations with a frequency above 0.0001, which covered about 99% of repertoires. A TCS score was defined as the ratio of F50 (clonal expansion) to E x V (chaos), with BLOSUM62-based TCRdist applied between CDR3 peptides within each V-J. Welch's t-statistics and random forest reduced approximately 520 V-J features to fewer than 15, which were used in a naive Bayes classifier (R e1071). The public reads were quality trimmed at Q25 with fastp and then assembled into clones with MiXCR by TCRdb, keeping productive beta chains. Entries are consolidated by CDR3 protein sequence, retaining the most common genes and DNA. The V and J calls, along with clone size, are taken from TCRdb and not from the paper's own processing. In this sample the table shows about 380,000 distinct CDR3 sequences, less than 20% of which occur a single time. The ten largest clones capture 40% of the sample.

In the ophthalmopathy patients, disease was moderately to severely active, with a Clinical Activity Score of 3 or more, a NOSPECS grade of 4 or more, and a duration of less than 3 months. Exclusion was applied to patients with uncontrolled infections, other autoimmune diseases, pregnancy or lactation. Diagnoses relied on clinical symptoms, serum thyroxine and TRAb, thyroid ultrasound and orbital computed tomography. PBMCs were isolated from 8 to 10 ml of fresh peripheral blood by Ficoll-Paque density gradient centrifugation. Total RNA was extracted with Trizol reagent, and quality was checked on an Agilent 2100 Bioanalyzer. Specimen: blood. The receptor was derived from a man younger than 30 with Graves' ophthalmopathy.

The DNA reads TGTGCCAGCTCACCCCAAAGGGGGACTGAAGCTTTCTTT. This is translated as CASSPQRGTEAFF. The chain is assembled from TRBV18 and TRBJ1-1; perhaps TRBD1 is the D gene, with 6 bases matching. V gives up 3 bases and J gives up 5 bases, and the segment between their germline ends measures 10 bases. According to the germline V gene, CDR1 reads KGHSH and CDR2 reads LQKENI. There are 13 amino acids in the CDR3, from cysteine to phenylalanine inclusive. The entry retains the CDR3 DNA only, 39 bases that are in frame from base 1.